This T cell receptor beta chain was recovered during a study of regulatory T cells in long-lasting Graves disease. This clonotype has a handful of counts. The antigen is unknown. Germline V gene lookup returns CDR1 MNHEY and CDR2 SMNVEV (reference sequence). Trimming removed 2 bases at V and 7 bases at J, with 12 bases between. This CDR3 is 13 amino acids long. The time point was: newly diagnosed GD, antithyroid drugs for less than 3 months. From RNA extracted from PBMCs, the TCR library was made. Libraries of TCR beta came from iRepertoire HTBI primers plus Arm-PCR of CDR3 regions. TCRdb reprocessed the multiplex PCR reads via MiXCR and lists one record per CDR3 protein. The data show 530,000 or so distinct CDR3 sequences, roughly 13% seen once. The study, taken as a whole, reports: TCR diversity in persistent Graves' patients was below that of newly diagnosed ones.

The same data also went into a second study, on T cells in Graves' hyperthyroidism and ophthalmopathy. That report adds: Diagnostic decisions used clinical symptoms, serum thyroxine and TRAb, thyroid ultrasound and orbital computed tomography. Separating ophthalmopathy from stable hyperthyroidism was achieved by a 13 V-J model.

The sequenced sample was peripheral blood mononuclear cells (PBMCs), obtained at new diagnosis, from a patient treated with antithyroid drugs. This clonotype was obtained from a young man with Graves disease. The rearrangement links TRBV27 to TRBJ2-7; D might be TRBD2 (5 bases). CDR3 residues: CASSLGWTVEQYF. The CDR3 bases are TGTGCCAGCAGTTTAGGTTGGACTGTAGAGCAGTACTTC.